The 22 T cell receptor beta chains below come from one sample, sequenced in a study of technical replicates of blood from several donors. Clones were read by immunoSEQ multiplex PCR, and TCRdb kept only the in-frame ones, dropping some. The sample has about 81,000 clones, around four fifths seen once. The sample comprised PBMCs. Receptor source: a human donor in good health. Some clones in this sample may be carry-over from other donors' samples.

The rearrangement uses TRBV6-5 and TRBJ2-5; TRBD2 is a possible D gene (5 bases). Per the germline V gene, CDR1 is MNHEY and CDR2 is SVGAGI. This CDR3 contains 13 residues. V lost 2 bases and J lost 5, with 9 bases in between. The DNA of the CDR3 is TGTGCCAGCAGTTACAATAGAGGGGAGACCCAGTACTTC. Translated, it gives CASSYNRGETQYF.

This chain uses TRBV5-1 with TRBJ2-5, with D possibly TRBD2 on 6 matching bases. The CDR3 is 15 amino acids. The germline V and J ends were trimmed by 4 bases and 5 bases, with 18 bases remaining between them. CDR1 is SGHRS and CDR2 is YFSETQ in the germline V gene. The DNA of the CDR3 is TGCGCCAGCAGCCTAAGCGGCGGGGTCGGGGAGACCCAGTACTTC. As protein: CASSLSGGVGETQYF.

The chain combines TRBV27 with TRBJ2-7; D may be TRBD2 (5 bases). Trimming left V 4 bases short and J 2 bases short, with 33 bases between. The CDR3 spans 21 residues. Germline V lookup: CDR1 MNHEY, CDR2 SMNVEV (reference sequence). The CDR3 protein is CASSSLIPGIVSDRRTYEQYF. Written as DNA, the CDR3 is TGTGCCAGCAGTTCCCTAATTCCCGGGATCGTAAGCGACCGACGGACCTACGAGCAGTACTTC.

This chain joins TRBV6-4 and TRBJ1-2, with D possibly TRBD1 on 6 matching bases. The V end lost 4 bases, the J end lost 2 bases, and 11 bases lay between the germline ends. The CDR3 is 14 residues long. The V gene's germline CDR1 is MRHNA and CDR2 SNTAGT. The CDR3 sequence: CASSAGTGNYGYTF. The DNA for the CDR3 is TGTGCCAGCAGTGCGGGCACAGGGAACTATGGCTACACCTTC.

The V gene is TRBV18, the J gene TRBJ1-4, with 8 bases matching TRBD1. Germline assignment: CDR1 KGHSH and CDR2 LQKENI. CDR3 length equals 13 residues. V lost 9 bases and J lost 7; bases outside the gene matches: 7. Here the CDR3 reads CASLQGEGEKLFF. The CDR3 DNA follows: TGTGCCAGTTTACAGGGGGAAGGTGAAAAACTGTTTTTT.

The chain couples TRBV7-2 to TRBJ1-2; 8 nucleotides align to TRBD1. With 5 bases clipped from V and 8 bases from J, the junction kept 4 bases outside the gene matches. From germline, CDR1 is SGHTA and CDR2 FQGNSA. CDR3 size: 12 residues. CDR3 in DNA: TGTGCCAGCAGCCTGAGGACAGGGGGCTACACCTTC. The encoded protein is CASSLRTGGYTF.

The chain couples TRBV4-3 to TRBJ2-5; weak D call: TRBD2 (5 bases). The V end was cut by 1 base, the J end by 6 bases, with 15 bases between. CDR3 length equals 15 residues. Germline lookup yields CDR1 LGHNA and CDR2 YSLEER. CDR3 coding DNA: TGCGCCAGCAGCCAAGTCGGTTCTAGCTTAAAGACCCAGTACTTC. Amino acid sequence: CASSQVGSSLKTQYF.

In the case of this clone: The same CDR3 can be traced to other DNA sequences in this sample. The J gene is TRBJ2-1, the V gene TRBV7-2, with TRBD2 matching 13 bases. V was pared by 5 bases and J by 7 bases, with 8 bases of the junction left unmatched. The germline V gene has CDR1 SGHTA and CDR2 FQGNSA. The CDR3 is 16 amino acids. CDR3 bases: TGTGCCAGCAGCCCGCGACTAGCGGGGGGACGAAATGAGCAGTTCTTC. Its protein product is CASSPRLAGGRNEQFF.

The chain employs TRBV27 and TRBJ1-1; maybe TRBD1 (5 bases). The CDR3 is made up of 15 amino acids. CDR1 and CDR2 (germline): MNHEY, SMNVEV (reference sequence). Trimming left V 4 bases short and J 0 bases short, with 12 bases between. CDR3 sequence reads: CASSYQAGMNTEAFF. Written as DNA, the CDR3 is TGTGCCAGCAGTTATCAGGCAGGGATGAACACTGAAGCTTTCTTT.

This rearrangement joins TRBV7-2 to TRBJ2-3; 13 positions agree with TRBD2. The junction had 10 bases not matched to a gene; V was cut back by 3 bases and J by 7 bases. The CDR3 spans 17 residues. CDR1 and CDR2 (germline): SGHTA, FQGNSA. The CDR3 loop reads CASSFSGLAGEPYTQYF. CDR3 sequence (DNA): TGTGCCAGCAGCTTTTCTGGACTAGCGGGGGAACCTTATACGCAGTATTTT.

CDR3 in DNA: TGCGCCAGCAGCCAAGGTAGCGGGGGGCCGGAGGAGCAGTTCTTC. Its translation: CASSQGSGGPEEQFF. The V call is TRBV4-1, the J call TRBJ2-1, with 10 bases lining up with TRBD2. CDR1 and CDR2 (germline): MGHRA, YSYEKL. The CDR3 loop spans 15 amino acids. With 1 base clipped from V and 10 bases from J, the junction kept 7 bases outside the gene matches.

This clone has more than one count but fewer than ten. The CDR3 sequence: CAIAQDRTLSEAFF. CDR3 nucleotides: TGTGCCATCGCCCAAGACAGAACCCTTAGTGAGGCTTTCTTT. The gene calls are TRBV10-3 and TRBJ1-1, with a tentative D call TRBD1 (5 bases). This CDR3 spans 14 amino acids. The germline V gene encodes CDR1 ENHRY and CDR2 SYGVKD. V lost 8 bases, J lost 11 bases, and 24 bases lay in between.

J is TRBJ1-1 and V is TRBV5-1; 7 bases fit TRBD1. Trimming removed 4 bases from V and 0 bases from J; junction bases left unmatched: 3. Germline assignment: CDR1 SGHRS and CDR2 YFSETQ. The CDR3 is 14 amino acids. CDR3: CASSVTGMNTEAFF. The CDR3 nucleotides read TGCGCCAGCAGCGTGACAGGGATGAACACTGAAGCTTTCTTT.

The V call is TRBV4-1, the J call TRBJ2-5; 12 bases match TRBD2. Trimming at V came to 3 bases and at J to 4 bases, leaving 9 bases not matched to a gene. Per the germline V gene, CDR1 is MGHRA and CDR2 is YSYEKL. The CDR3 spans 17 residues. Here the CDR3 DNA reads TGCGCCAGCAGCCAGGCTAGACTAGCGGGGGCGGGAGAGACCCAGTACTTC. Residues: CASSQARLAGAGETQYF.

This chain links TRBV2 with TRBJ1-2; tentatively, D is TRBD1 (6 bases). The V end was cut by 0 bases, the J end by 2 bases, with 7 bases between. CDR3 length: 14 amino acids. Germline V CDR1 and CDR2: SNHLY, FYNNEI. Here the CDR3 DNA reads TGTGCCAGCAGTGAAGCGGGGGCAAACTATGGCTACACCTTC. It codes for CASSEAGANYGYTF.

The V and J genes are TRBV29-1 and TRBJ2-7; 7 bases are shared with TRBD1. J was trimmed by 3 bases and V by 0 bases; bases with no gene match: 5. The CDR3 loop spans 14 amino acids. The V gene's germline CDR1 is SQVTM and CDR2 ANQGSEA. The CDR3 loop is CSVEDRGKDYEQYF. The CDR3 DNA reads TGCAGCGTTGAAGACAGGGGGAAGGACTACGAGCAGTACTTC.

J is TRBJ2-3 and V is TRBV7-3; 9 positions agree with TRBD2. This CDR3 spans 16 amino acids. Trimming at V came to 4 bases and at J to 5 bases, leaving 10 bases not matched to a gene. CDR1 and CDR2 (germline): SGHTA, FQGTGA. In nucleotides, the CDR3 is TGTGCCAGCAGCTCAAAGGTAGCGGGAGCCGGAGATACGCAGTATTTT. This translates into CASSSKVAGAGDTQYF.

The V call is TRBV5-4, the J call TRBJ2-1; weak D call: TRBD1 (6 bases). Trimming left V 2 bases short and J 9 bases short, with 9 bases between. Germline V CDR1 and CDR2: SGHNT, YYREEE (reference sequence). The CDR3 runs to 12 residues. This chain's CDR3 is CASSLDRIEQFF. Written as DNA, the CDR3 is TGTGCCAGCAGCTTAGACAGGATTGAGCAGTTCTTC.

The gene calls are TRBV9 and TRBJ1-1, with D possibly being TRBD1 (6 bases). Between the trimmed V and J ends, which lost 3 bases and 0 bases, there was a span of 9 bases. From germline, CDR1 is SGDLS and CDR2 YYNGEE. The CDR3 contains 14 residues. CDR3 in DNA: TGTGCCAGCAGCGCGGGACACCTGAACACTGAAGCTTTCTTT. Protein product: CASSAGHLNTEAFF. The whole variable domain, remainder taken from reference TRBV9 and TRBJ1-1, is DSGVTQTPKHLITATGQRVTLRCSPRSGDLSVYWYQQSLDQGLQFLIQYYNGEERAKGNILERFSAQQFPDLHSELNLSSLELGDSALYFCASSAGHLNTEAFFGQGTRLTVV.

The chain recombines TRBV7-8 with TRBJ2-7; perhaps TRBD1 as D (6 bases). Trimming stripped 4 bases from V and 0 bases from J, with 13 bases between. The CDR3 contains 15 residues. CDR1 and CDR2 from the germline V gene are SGHVS and FQNEAQ. This chain's CDR3 is CASSSGQFLSYEQYF. The CDR3 DNA is TGTGCCAGCAGCTCAGGACAGTTTCTCTCCTACGAGCAGTACTTC. The full variable domain, with the rest looked up from reference TRBV7-8 and TRBJ2-7, is GAGVSQSPRYKVAKRGQDVALRCDPISGHVSLFWYQQALGQGPEFLTYFQNEAQLDKSGLPSDRFFAERPEGSVSTLKIQRTQQEDSAVYLCASSSGQFLSYEQYFGPGTRLTVT.

The chain is built from TRBV5-1 and TRBJ2-6; TRBD1 agrees at 9 bases. This CDR3 region has 17 residues. Germline trimming cut 0 bases from V and 4 bases from J; bases unmatched to any gene: 5. Germline lookup yields CDR1 SGHRS and CDR2 YFSETQ. The CDR3 region is CASSLVGQGSGANVLTF. The DNA for the CDR3 is TGCGCCAGCAGCTTGGTGGGACAGGGTTCGGGGGCCAACGTCCTGACTTTC.

This clone was seen once. The chain couples TRBV7-2 to TRBJ1-2, with 11 bases matching TRBD1. Germline CDR1 and CDR2: SGHTA and FQGNSA. Trimming at V came to 4 bases and at J to 7 bases, leaving 8 bases not matched to a gene. The CDR3 extends over 15 amino acids. The CDR3 loop is CASSYLGTGGTGYTF. As DNA, the CDR3 is TGTGCCAGCAGCTACCTAGGGACAGGGGGAACTGGCTACACCTTC.